The rows below give T cell receptor beta chains drawn from one sample of a study of identical twins. TCRdb processed the 5' RACE reads anew with MiXCR; each CDR3 protein has one entry. The top ten clones hold approximately 0.5% of a sample with 540,000 or so distinct CDR3 sequences, 20% to 25% of them seen once. This sample was also put to use in a study of yellow fever vaccine responses in identical twins.

The sequenced material came from CD4+ T cells sorted from blood. These receptors were taken from a young woman in good health. Each CDR3 is given with its conserved first and last residue. A D gene is named only where the DNA matches it firmly. Rows give clone size only sometimes, using once, few, many, or a class for an expanded clone.

size	V	D	J	CDR3	DNA
few	TRBV10-3	TRBD2	TRBJ2-1	CAISLSGRDNEQFF	TGTGCCATCAGTCTTAGCGGGAGGGACAATGAGCAGTTCTTC
few	TRBV4-2	TRBD2	TRBJ2-1	CASSQASETSGYNEQFF	TGTGCCAGCAGCCAAGCATCTGAGACTAGCGGGTACAATGAGCAGTTCTTC
few	TRBV15	TRBD1	TRBJ2-3	CATSRDPPGTGIFHTDTQYF	TGTGCCACCAGCAGAGATCCCCCCGGGACAGGGATTTTCCACACAGATACGCAGTATTTT
NA	TRBV12-3/TRBV12-4	NA	TRBJ1-6	CASSLESYNSPLHF	TGTGCCAGCAGCCTGGAGTCCTATAATTCACCCCTCCACTTT
few	TRBV7-9	TRBD2	TRBJ2-1	CASSVGRLAGGNEQFF	TGTGCCAGCAGTGTTGGGAGACTAGCGGGGGGCAATGAGCAGTTCTTC
few	TRBV20-1	TRBD2	TRBJ2-1	CSAVLAGVNFEQFF	TGCAGTGCCGTGCTAGCGGGAGTGAATTTTGAGCAGTTCTTC
NA	TRBV4-1	NA	TRBJ2-4	CASSQEGWGTKNIQYF	TGCGCCAGCAGCCAAGAAGGTTGGGGGACCAAAAACATTCAGTACTTC
NA	TRBV10-3	NA	TRBJ2-1	CAIRPAVRFSYNEQFF	TGTGCCATCAGGCCGGCGGTGAGGTTTTCCTACAATGAGCAGTTCTTC
NA	TRBV20-1	NA	TRBJ2-2	CSARDRTRTNTGELFF	TGCAGTGCTAGAGACCGGACAAGAACGAACACCGGGGAGCTGTTTTTT
NA	TRBV13	NA	TRBJ2-7	CASSLGPGDEQYF	TGTGCCAGCAGCTTAGGCCCGGGAGACGAGCAGTACTTC
NA	TRBV2	NA	TRBJ2-6	CASSEEVSGANVLTF	TGTGCCAGCAGTGAAGAGGTTTCTGGGGCCAACGTCCTGACTTTC
once	TRBV19	NA	TRBJ2-1	CASSIGRSLNEQFF	TGTGCCAGTAGTATAGGCCGTAGTCTGAATGAGCAGTTCTTC
NA	TRBV5-6	NA	TRBJ1-2	CASSVTAYGYTF	TGTGCCAGCAGCGTGACAGCATATGGCTACACCTTC
few	TRBV13	NA	TRBJ2-1	CASSHTFRGPNNEQFF	TGTGCCAGCAGTCACACGTTCCGCGGGCCCAACAATGAGCAGTTCTTC
NA	TRBV20-1	NA	TRBJ2-7	CSARVGLYEQYF	TGCAGTGCCCGCGTGGGGCTCTACGAGCAGTACTTC
NA	TRBV10-3	NA	TRBJ1-5	CAISERQGFGNQPQHF	TGTGCCATCAGTGAGCGGCAGGGCTTCGGCAATCAGCCCCAGCATTTT
NA	TRBV2	TRBD2	TRBJ2-5	CASTPGSGIQETQYF	TGTGCCAGCACCCCGGGTAGCGGGATCCAAGAGACCCAGTACTTC
NA	TRBV21-1	NA	TRBJ2-3	CASSTRDRSTDTQYF	TGTGCCAGCAGCACCCGGGACAGGAGCACAGATACGCAGTATTTT
few	TRBV7-2	TRBD2	TRBJ2-1	CASSPRLAGGEQFF	TGTGCCAGCAGCCCAAGACTAGCGGGAGGTGAGCAGTTCTTC
NA	TRBV19	NA	TRBJ1-6	CASSISGVKRLHF	TGTGCCAGTAGTATCTCCGGGGTAAAGAGGCTCCACTTT
few	TRBV5-1	NA	TRBJ1-5	CASSTGEGSQPQHF	TGCGCCAGCAGCACCGGGGAGGGGAGTCAGCCCCAGCATTTT
many	TRBV12-3/TRBV12-4	NA	TRBJ1-3	CASSFGSSGNTIYF	TGTGCCAGCAGCTTTGGGAGCTCTGGAAACACCATATATTTT
NA	TRBV7-2	TRBD2	TRBJ2-1	CASSYTGTSGGANEQFF	TGTGCCAGCAGCTATACCGGGACTAGCGGGGGGGCGAATGAGCAGTTCTTC
once	TRBV29-1	NA	TRBJ2-3	CSVSPGAGGDTQYF	TGCAGCGTCTCCCCGGGGGCCGGGGGAGATACGCAGTATTTT
few	TRBV7-3	NA	TRBJ2-2	CASAPGYDTGELFF	TGTGCCAGCGCCCCAGGGTACGACACCGGGGAGCTGTTTTTT
few	TRBV10-1	TRBD1	TRBJ1-6	CASSSGTDNSPLHF	TGCGCCAGCAGTTCCGGGACAGATAATTCACCCCTCCACTTT
few	TRBV5-1	NA	TRBJ2-5	CASSQTTQTREKTQYF	TGCGCCAGCAGCCAGACGACACAAACGAGGGAGAAGACCCAGTACTTC
NA	TRBV27	NA	TRBJ2-1	CASSFLGTGSYNEQFF	TGTGCCAGCAGTTTCCTTGGGACTGGCTCCTACAATGAGCAGTTCTTC
NA	TRBV4-1	TRBD1	TRBJ2-4	CASSQPGTGGDGGIQYF	TGCGCCAGCAGCCAACCCGGGACAGGGGGCGATGGGGGCATTCAGTACTTC
NA	TRBV5-1	NA	TRBJ2-2	CASSPRTPTTGELFF	TGCGCCAGCAGCCCGAGGACACCCACCACCGGGGAGCTGTTTTTT
NA	TRBV7-9	NA	TRBJ2-1	CASSFSPGVEQFF	TGTGCCAGCAGCTTCTCGCCCGGGGTTGAGCAGTTCTTC
once	TRBV6-1	TRBD2	TRBJ2-1	CASRASGSLPGNEQFF	TGTGCCAGCAGGGCTAGCGGGAGCTTACCGGGAAATGAGCAGTTCTTC
NA	TRBV11-1	NA	TRBJ1-2	CASSPQGTYYGYTF	TGTGCCAGCAGCCCTCAAGGGACGTACTATGGCTACACCTTC
few	TRBV3-1	NA	TRBJ1-4	CASSQSGQNEKLFF	TGTGCCAGCAGCCAATCGGGGCAGAATGAAAAACTGTTTTTT
few	TRBV28	NA	TRBJ2-1	CASVGGGFEMGEQFF	TGTGCCAGCGTTGGCGGGGGCTTCGAGATGGGTGAGCAGTTCTTC
few	TRBV11-2	TRBD1	TRBJ2-5	CASSLPGQQETQYF	TGTGCCAGCAGCTTACCGGGACAGCAAGAGACCCAGTACTTC
NA	TRBV28	NA	TRBJ2-1	CASSFPRLQQFF	TGTGCCAGCAGTTTTCCCCGACTACAGCAGTTCTTC
few	TRBV4-2	TRBD2	TRBJ2-5	CASSQLLAGGLPQYF	TGTGCCAGCAGCCAACTACTAGCGGGGGGGCTCCCCCAGTACTTC
few	TRBV12-3/TRBV12-4	TRBD1	TRBJ1-4	CASRSGQGQNEKLFF	TGTGCCAGCAGGTCTGGACAGGGGCAAAATGAAAAACTGTTTTTT
NA	TRBV7-6	NA	TRBJ2-1	CASSLAPPGSGDNEQFF	TGTGCCAGCAGCTTAGCGCCCCCCGGCTCCGGGGACAATGAGCAGTTCTTC
many	TRBV11-2	TRBD1	TRBJ2-7	CASSFTSGTGGSEQYF	TGTGCCAGCAGCTTCACCTCCGGGACAGGGGGTAGCGAGCAGTACTTC
NA	TRBV15	NA	TRBJ2-1	CATSREKGLYNEQFF	TGTGCCACCAGCAGAGAAAAGGGACTCTACAATGAGCAGTTCTTC
NA	TRBV6-2/TRBV6-3	TRBD2	TRBJ2-1	CASWTSGSPLQFF	TGTGCCAGCTGGACTAGCGGGAGTCCGCTGCAGTTCTTC
NA	TRBV29-1	NA	TRBJ2-1	CSVQVPAVNEQFF	TGCAGCGTCCAGGTCCCGGCCGTCAATGAGCAGTTCTTC
few	TRBV12-3/TRBV12-4	NA	TRBJ2-1	CASRPDLVDNEQFF	TGTGCCAGCAGGCCCGACCTGGTTGACAATGAGCAGTTCTTC
few	TRBV29-1	NA	TRBJ2-2	CSVAPSGHLTGELFF	TGCAGCGTTGCACCCTCGGGACATCTCACCGGGGAGCTGTTTTTT
NA	TRBV15	NA	TRBJ2-4	CATSRDTPGGAAKNIQYF	TGTGCCACCAGCAGAGATACTCCTGGGGGCGCGGCCAAAAACATTCAGTACTTC
NA	TRBV7-9	NA	TRBJ2-2	CASSRTVANTGELFF	TGTGCCAGCTCACGGACGGTCGCGAACACCGGGGAGCTGTTTTTT
NA	TRBV12-3/TRBV12-4	TRBD1	TRBJ2-7	CASSGTGFSEQYF	TGTGCCAGCAGTGGGACAGGGTTTTCCGAGCAGTACTTC
NA	TRBV12-3/TRBV12-4	NA	TRBJ2-7	CASSPVLAGPYEQYF	TGTGCCAGCAGTCCAGTCCTGGCGGGACCCTACGAGCAGTACTTC
NA	TRBV12-3/TRBV12-4	TRBD1	TRBJ1-2	CASSSGQTGDYGYTF	TGTGCCAGCAGTTCGGGCCAAACAGGGGACTATGGCTACACCTTC
NA	TRBV10-3	TRBD1	TRBJ1-2	CAIKPGQGLYGYTF	TGTGCCATCAAACCGGGACAGGGCCTTTATGGCTACACCTTC
few	TRBV5-1	TRBD2	TRBJ2-1	CASSLAASGGEQFF	TGCGCCAGCAGCCTGGCCGCTAGCGGTGGGGAGCAGTTCTTC
NA	TRBV28	NA	TRBJ2-7	CASSLVAAGGPFYEQYF	TGTGCCAGCAGTTTGGTGGCGGCAGGGGGGCCTTTTTACGAGCAGTACTTC
NA	TRBV20-1	TRBD1	TRBJ1-1	CSARRGAYTEAFF	TGCAGTGCTCGCAGGGGGGCATACACTGAAGCTTTCTTT
few	TRBV5-5	NA	TRBJ2-2	CASSLSENTGELFF	TGTGCCAGCAGCTTATCAGAAAACACCGGGGAGCTGTTTTTT
few	TRBV7-3	TRBD1	TRBJ2-2	CASSQDRGRTGELFF	TGTGCCAGCAGCCAGGACAGGGGACGCACCGGGGAGCTGTTTTTT